The T cell receptor beta chain described here comes from a study of long-term antiretroviral therapy in people with HIV. Running of the v3.0 immunoSEQ assay took place at survey level. Measured with immunoSEQ multiplex PCR; TCRdb has only the in-frame clones, and not every one. This repertoire shows 15,000 to 20,000 clones, roughly 80% found once; its top ten account for nearly 8%. Participants who had HIV were, without exception, treated in the United States. CDR3 size: 16 residues. V was shortened by 6 bases and J by 4 bases, with 18 bases between the two germline ends. CDR1 KGHSH and CDR2 LQKENI come from the germline V gene.

V and J are TRBV18 and TRBJ2-2; the D call may be TRBD1 or TRBD2 (5 bases each). The material was unsorted PBMCs, obtained 0.9 years after starting antiretroviral therapy. This clonotype was sampled from a man between 18 and 29 years old with HIV. CDR3 protein: CASSWGSGRTTGELFF. The CDR3 nucleotides read TGTGCCAGCTCGTGGGGGTCTGGACGGACCACCGGGGAGCTGTTTTTT.